This T cell receptor (beta chain) was profiled in a study of shared clonotypes between healthy human individuals. The donor cohort consisted entirely of Caucasian adults residing in Nashville, Tennessee. A split of CD4+ cells into CD45RA+ naive and CD45RA-negative memory subsets was performed. Study outcomes and limitations: It was the few donors that limited the genetic and exposure-history diversity represented.

Sorted-subset replicate PCRs used about 180 ng DNA, some 31,000 T cell genomes. TCRdb keeps only in-frame clones here, not all; method: immunoSEQ multiplex PCR. The table has 170,000 or so clones, 60% to 75% seen once; the top ten hold more than 9%. A remark on this clone: Its antigen remains unknown. At one of its ends the junction is not consistent with the germline gene, which may arise from a read error.

Sequencing was done on a sample of memory CD4+ T cells sorted from blood. Subset described: CD45RA-negative fraction. This clonotype was sampled from a man in his thirties or forties in good health.

The CDR3 loop is CSVLSAFSYKQYF. DNA of the CDR3: TGCAGCGTACTCTCGGCCTTCTCCTACAAGCAGTACTTC. This chain joins TRBV29-1 and TRBJ2-7; the D is unclear. This CDR3 comprises 13 residues. Germline loops: CDR1 SQVTM, CDR2 ANQGSEA.